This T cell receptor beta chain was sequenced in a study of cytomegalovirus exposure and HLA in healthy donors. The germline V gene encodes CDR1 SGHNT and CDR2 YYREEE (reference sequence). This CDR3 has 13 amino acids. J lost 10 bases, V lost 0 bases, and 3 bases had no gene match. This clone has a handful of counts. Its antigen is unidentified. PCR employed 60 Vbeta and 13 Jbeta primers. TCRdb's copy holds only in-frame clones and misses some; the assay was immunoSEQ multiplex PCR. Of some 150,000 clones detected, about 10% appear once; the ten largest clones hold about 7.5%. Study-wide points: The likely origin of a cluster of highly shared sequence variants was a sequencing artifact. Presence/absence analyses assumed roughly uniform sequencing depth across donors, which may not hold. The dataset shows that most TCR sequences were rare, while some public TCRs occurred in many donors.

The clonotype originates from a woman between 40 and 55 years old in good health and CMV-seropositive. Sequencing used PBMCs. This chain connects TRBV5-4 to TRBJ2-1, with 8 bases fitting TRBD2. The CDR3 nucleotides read TGTGCCAGCAGCTTGGCGGGGGGGCAAGAGCAGTTCTTC. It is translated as CASSLAGGQEQFF.